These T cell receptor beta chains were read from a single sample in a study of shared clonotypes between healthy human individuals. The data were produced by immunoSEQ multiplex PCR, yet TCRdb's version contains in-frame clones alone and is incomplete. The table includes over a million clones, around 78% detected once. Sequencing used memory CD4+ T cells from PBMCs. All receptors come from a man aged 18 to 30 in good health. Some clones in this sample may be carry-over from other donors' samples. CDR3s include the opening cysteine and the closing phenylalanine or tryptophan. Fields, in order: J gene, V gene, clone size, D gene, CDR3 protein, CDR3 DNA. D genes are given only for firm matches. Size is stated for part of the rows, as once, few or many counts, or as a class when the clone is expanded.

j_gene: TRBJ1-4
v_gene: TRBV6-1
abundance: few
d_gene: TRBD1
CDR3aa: CASRGTGVDGEKLFF
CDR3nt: TGTGCCAGCAGGGGGACAGGGGTGGATGGGGAAAAACTGTTTTTT

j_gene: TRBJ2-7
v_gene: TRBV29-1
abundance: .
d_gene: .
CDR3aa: CSVGFFGGSYEQYF
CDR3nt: TGCAGCGTGGGTTTTTTCGGGGGCTCCTACGAGCAGTACTTC

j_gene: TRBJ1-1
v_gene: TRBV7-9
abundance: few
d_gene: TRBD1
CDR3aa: CASRLMGQEAFF
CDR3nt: TGTGCCAGCAGGCTTATGGGACAGGAAGCTTTCTTT

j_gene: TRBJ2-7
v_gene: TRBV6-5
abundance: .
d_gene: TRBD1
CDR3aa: CASSPSTGGTYEQYF
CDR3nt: TGTGCCAGCAGTCCATCGACAGGGGGGACCTACGAGCAGTACTTC

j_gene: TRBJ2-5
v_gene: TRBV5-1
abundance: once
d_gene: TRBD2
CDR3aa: CASSFGLAEETQYF
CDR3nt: TGCGCCAGCAGCTTTGGGCTAGCGGAAGAGACCCAGTACTTC

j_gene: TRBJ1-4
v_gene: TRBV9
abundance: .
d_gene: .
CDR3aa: CASSVGTTNEKLFF
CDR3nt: TGTGCCAGCAGCGTAGGTACAACTAATGAAAAACTGTTTTTT

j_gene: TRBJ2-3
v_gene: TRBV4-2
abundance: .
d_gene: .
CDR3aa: CASSQDFGQGGQYF
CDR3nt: TGTGCCAGCAGCCAAGATTTTGGCCAAGGAGGGCAGTATTTT

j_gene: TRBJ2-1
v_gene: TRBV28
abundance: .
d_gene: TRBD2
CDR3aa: CASSPLRASGRAGEQFF
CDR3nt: TGTGCCAGCAGTCCCTTGAGGGCTAGCGGGAGGGCCGGTGAGCAGTTCTTC

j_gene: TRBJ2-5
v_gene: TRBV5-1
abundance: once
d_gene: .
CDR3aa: CASSLTGRLETQYF
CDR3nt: TGCGCCAGCAGCTTGACAGGGCGGCTGGAGACCCAGTACTTC

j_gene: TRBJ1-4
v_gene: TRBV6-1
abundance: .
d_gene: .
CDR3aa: CASSLGDANEKLFF
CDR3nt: TGTGCCAGCAGTTTGGGGGATGCTAATGAAAAACTGTTTTTT

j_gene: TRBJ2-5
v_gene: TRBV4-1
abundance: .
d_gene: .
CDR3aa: CASSQVALTETQYF
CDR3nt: TGCGCCAGCAGCCAAGTTGCCCTGACGGAGACCCAGTACTTC

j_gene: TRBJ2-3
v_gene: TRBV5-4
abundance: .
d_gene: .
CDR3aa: CASSLAPLAQKGTQYF
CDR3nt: TGTGCCAGCAGCTTGGCCCCGCTAGCGCAGAAGGGTACGCAGTATTTT

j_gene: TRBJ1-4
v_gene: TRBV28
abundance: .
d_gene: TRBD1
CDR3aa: CASSLGGGQATEKLFF
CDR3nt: TGTGCCAGCAGTTTGGGAGGGGGACAGGCCACTGAAAAACTGTTTTTT

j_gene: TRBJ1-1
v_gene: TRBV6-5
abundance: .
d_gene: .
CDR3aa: CASSYSGFGGNTEAFF
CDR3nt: TGTGCCAGCAGTTACTCCGGGTTCGGGGGGAACACTGAAGCTTTCTTT

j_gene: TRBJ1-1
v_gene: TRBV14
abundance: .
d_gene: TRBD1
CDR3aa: CASSHRPGTGVLNTEAFF
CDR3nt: TGTGCCAGCAGCCATCGCCCCGGGACAGGGGTTTTGAACACTGAAGCTTTCTTT

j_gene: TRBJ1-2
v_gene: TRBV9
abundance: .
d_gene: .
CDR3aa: CASSVSTGLYGYTF
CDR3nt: TGTGCCAGCAGCGTCTCTACAGGGCTCTATGGCTACACCTTC

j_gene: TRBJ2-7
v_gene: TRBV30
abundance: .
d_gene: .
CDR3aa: CAWSVRVGGEQYF
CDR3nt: TGTGCCTGGAGTGTACGAGTAGGCGGCGAGCAGTACTTC

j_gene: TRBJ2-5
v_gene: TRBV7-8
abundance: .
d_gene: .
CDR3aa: CASSLTLAVQETQYF
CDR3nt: TGTGCCAGCAGCTTAACTTTAGCGGTCCAAGAGACCCAGTACTTC

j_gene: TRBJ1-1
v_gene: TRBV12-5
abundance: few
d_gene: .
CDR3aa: CASAHPLHTEAFF
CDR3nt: TGTGCTAGTGCCCATCCTCTACACACTGAAGCTTTCTTT

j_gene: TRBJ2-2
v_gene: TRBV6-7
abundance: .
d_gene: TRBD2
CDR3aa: CASSYRSGKRTGELFF
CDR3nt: TGTGCCAGCAGTTACCGCAGCGGGAAGAGGACCGGGGAGCTGTTTTTT

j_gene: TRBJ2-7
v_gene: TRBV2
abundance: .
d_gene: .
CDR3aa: CASSELWGSSYEQYF
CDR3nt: TGTGCCAGCAGTGAACTCTGGGGTAGCTCCTACGAGCAGTACTTC

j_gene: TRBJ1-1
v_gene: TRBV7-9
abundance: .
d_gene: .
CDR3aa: CATGGDVGTEAFF
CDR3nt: TGTGCCACCGGAGGGGATGTGGGGACTGAAGCTTTCTTT

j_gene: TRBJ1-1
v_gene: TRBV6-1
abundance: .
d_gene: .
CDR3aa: CASTGKRKTEAFF
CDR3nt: TGTGCCAGCACGGGGAAGAGAAAAACTGAAGCTTTCTTT

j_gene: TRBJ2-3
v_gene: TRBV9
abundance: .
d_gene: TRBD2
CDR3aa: CASSVSPSGLLTDTQYF
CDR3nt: TGTGCCAGCAGCGTATCTCCTAGCGGGCTTCTAACCGATACGCAGTATTTT

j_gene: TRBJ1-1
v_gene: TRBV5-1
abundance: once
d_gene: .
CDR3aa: CASSSGQLNTEAFF
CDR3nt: TGCGCCAGCAGCTCCGGACAACTGAACACTGAAGCTTTCTTT

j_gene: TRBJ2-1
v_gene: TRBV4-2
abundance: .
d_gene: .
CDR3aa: CASSQTRGSGQFF
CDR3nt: TGTGCCAGCAGCCAAACCCGGGGCTCCGGGCAGTTCTTC

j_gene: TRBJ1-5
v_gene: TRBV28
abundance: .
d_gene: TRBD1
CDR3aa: CASSEQGGSNQPQHF
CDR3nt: TGTGCCAGCAGTGAACAGGGGGGAAGCAATCAGCCCCAGCATTTT

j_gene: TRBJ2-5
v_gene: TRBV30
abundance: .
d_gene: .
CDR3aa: CAWSGQRETQYF
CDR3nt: TGTGCCTGGAGTGGACAGCGGGAGACCCAGTACTTC

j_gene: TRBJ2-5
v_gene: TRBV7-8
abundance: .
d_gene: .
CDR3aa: CASMLFGSYQETQYF
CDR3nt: TGTGCCAGCATGCTGTTTGGGAGCTACCAAGAGACCCAGTACTTC

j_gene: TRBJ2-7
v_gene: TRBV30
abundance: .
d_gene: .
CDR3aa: CAWSVRGGSYEQYF
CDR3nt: TGTGCCTGGAGTGTCAGGGGGGGCTCCTACGAGCAGTACTTC

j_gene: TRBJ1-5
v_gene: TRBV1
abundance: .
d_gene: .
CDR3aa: CTSSQDTRDQPQHF
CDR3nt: TGCACCAGCAGCCAAGATACGCGGGATCAGCCCCAGCATTTT

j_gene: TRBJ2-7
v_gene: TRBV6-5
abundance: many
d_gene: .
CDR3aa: CASSPIDRAYEQYF
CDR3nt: TGTGCCAGCAGCCCAATCGACAGAGCCTACGAGCAGTACTTC

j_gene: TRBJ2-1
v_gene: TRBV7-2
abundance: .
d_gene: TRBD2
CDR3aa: CASSVSGGLYNEQFF
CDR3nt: TGTGCCAGCAGCGTTAGCGGGGGACTATACAATGAGCAGTTCTTC

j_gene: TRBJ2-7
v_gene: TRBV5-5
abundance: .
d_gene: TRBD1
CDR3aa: CASSVGTAYEQYF
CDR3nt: TGTGCCAGCAGTGTCGGGACAGCCTACGAGCAGTACTTC

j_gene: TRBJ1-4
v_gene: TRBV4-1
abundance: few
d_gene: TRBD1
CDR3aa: CASSERQGGEKLFF
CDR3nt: TGCGCCAGCAGCGAAAGGCAGGGGGGTGAAAAACTGTTTTTT

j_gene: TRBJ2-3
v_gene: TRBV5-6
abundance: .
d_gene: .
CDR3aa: CASSGYATDTQYF
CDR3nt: TGTGCCAGCAGCGGGTACGCCACAGATACGCAGTATTTT

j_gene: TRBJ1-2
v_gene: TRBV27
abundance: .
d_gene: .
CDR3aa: CASSSPRALSHGYTF
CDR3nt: TGTGCCAGCAGTTCCCCCCGGGCCTTATCGCATGGCTACACCTTC

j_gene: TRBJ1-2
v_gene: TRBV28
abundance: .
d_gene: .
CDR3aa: CASSPRRTAYGYTF
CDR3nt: TGTGCCAGCAGTCCCCGCCGGACAGCATATGGCTACACCTTC

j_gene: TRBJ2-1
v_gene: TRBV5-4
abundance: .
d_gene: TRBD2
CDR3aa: CASSGLAGVIGNEQFF
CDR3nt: TGTGCCAGCAGTGGACTAGCGGGAGTCATTGGGAATGAGCAGTTCTTC

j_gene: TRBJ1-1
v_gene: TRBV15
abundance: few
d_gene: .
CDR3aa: CATSRDLRTDAFF
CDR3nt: TGTGCCACCAGCAGAGATTTGCGGACGGACGCCTTCTTT